The present T cell receptor (beta chain) was sequenced within a study of T cells in Graves' hyperthyroidism and ophthalmopathy. Study summary: It was at initial diagnosis, before any treatment, that peripheral blood was collected. Broader study findings: Ophthalmopathy was distinguished from stable hyperthyroidism by 13 V-J signatures. In blood, most of the thyroid clonotypes expanded above 0.001 were also present.

Researchers amplified the TCR beta CDR3 regions from RNA transcripts. A set of HTBI primers served as the primers for a first-round RT-PCR of the TCR CDR3. One entry per CDR3 protein results from TCRdb running MiXCR on the multiplex PCR reads. This table has about 530,000 distinct CDR3 sequences, about a sixth appearing once. This clonotype was detected many times. Antigen: not known. V was clipped by 4 bases and J by 5 bases, with 14 bases between them. CDR1 and CDR2 (germline): LGHDT, YNNKEL (reference sequence). The CDR3 spans 14 residues. The sequenced sample consisted of blood. The origin of this receptor is a woman under 30 with Graves' ophthalmopathy. The chain recombines TRBV3-1 with TRBJ1-2; possibly TRBD1 for D (5 bases). The CDR3 region has the DNA TGTGCCAGCAGCCCATGGGGGACTCTTTATGGCTACACCTTC. This codes for CASSPWGTLYGYTF.